This T cell receptor (beta chain) was sequenced in a study of regulatory T cells in long-lasting Graves disease. Looking at the study overall: Graves' patients diagnosed newly had used antithyroid drugs under 3 months.

From germline, CDR1 is SGHRS and CDR2 YFSETQ. This CDR3 is built from 15 residues. With 4 bases clipped from V and 4 bases from J, the junction kept 8 bases outside the gene matches. Study-wide results and caveats: Newly diagnosed Graves' patients had higher TCR diversity than persistent ones.

This clonotype was observed at least ten times. Its cognate antigen is unknown. Time point of the sample: newly diagnosed GD, antithyroid drugs for less than 3 months. Construction of the TCR library relied on RNA isolated from PBMCs. Arm-PCR of CDR3 regions and iRepertoire HTBI primers were the basis on which TCR beta libraries were built. Via MiXCR, TCRdb re-called the multiplex PCR reads, giving one row per CDR3 protein. This repertoire shows under 450,000 distinct CDR3 sequences, roughly 17% found once; its top ten account for over 20%. The sample was also reused in another study, on T cells in Graves' hyperthyroidism and ophthalmopathy. From that report: It was uncontrolled infection, other autoimmune disease, pregnancy or lactation that excluded patients. The HTBI primer set drove a first-round RT-PCR of the TCR CDR3.

J is TRBJ1-2 and V is TRBV5-1; 9 bases align to TRBD1. The sequence was obtained from a woman aged 18-30 years with Graves disease. Sequencing used peripheral blood mononuclear cells (PBMCs), obtained at new diagnosis, from a patient treated with antithyroid drugs. DNA for the CDR3: TGCGCCAGCAGCCCACTGACAGGGGGAAGCTATGGCTACACCTTC. It specifies CASSPLTGGSYGYTF.